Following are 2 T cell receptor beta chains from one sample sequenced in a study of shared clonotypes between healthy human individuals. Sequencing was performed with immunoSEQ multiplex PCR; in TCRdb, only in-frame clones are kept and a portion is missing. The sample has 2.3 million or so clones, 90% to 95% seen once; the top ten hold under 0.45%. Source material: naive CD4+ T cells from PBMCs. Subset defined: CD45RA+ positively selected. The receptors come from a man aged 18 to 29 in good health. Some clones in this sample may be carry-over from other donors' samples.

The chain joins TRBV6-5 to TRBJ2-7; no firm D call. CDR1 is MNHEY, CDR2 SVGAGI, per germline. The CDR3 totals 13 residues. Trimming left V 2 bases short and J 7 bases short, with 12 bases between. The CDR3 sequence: CASSYPSTREQYF. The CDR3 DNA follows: TGTGCCAGCAGTTACCCCTCCACCCGAGAGCAGTACTTC.

CDR3 amino acids: CASSETPFQGSSGNTIYF. CDR3 nucleotides: TGTGCCAGCAGTGAAACCCCGTTTCAGGGTTCCTCTGGAAACACCATATATTTT. This chain joins TRBV27 and TRBJ1-3, with a possible D match to TRBD1 (5 bases). CDR1 is MNHEY and CDR2 is SMNVEV in the germline V gene (reference sequence). V dropped 5 bases and J dropped 0 bases, with 20 bases sitting between them. The CDR3 runs 18 residues.